This TCR beta chain derives from a study of shared clonotypes between healthy human individuals. Germline values: CDR1 MNHEY, CDR2 SMNVEV (reference sequence). The ends lost 2 bases at V and 7 bases at J; junction bases unmatched: 4. This CDR3 is 14 amino acids long. HIV-negative, healthy adults without recent acute infections or vaccinations were the donors. Ten immunoSEQ deep assay plates held the unsorted PBMC DNA. Data came from immunoSEQ multiplex PCR; TCRdb stores just in-frame clones and leaves some out. In the table there are around 500,000 clones, 81% of which are singletons. This rearrangement joins TRBV27 to TRBJ1-2; 10 nucleotides match TRBD1. This clonotype was obtained from a woman between 40 and 55 years old in good health. Some clones in this sample may be carry-over from other donors' samples. The sequenced material came from PBMCs. The CDR3 loop reads CASSLRDRGSGYTF. CDR3 sequence (DNA): TGTGCCAGCAGTTTAAGGGACAGGGGCAGTGGCTACACCTTC.